This TCR beta chain was sequenced during a study of shared clonotypes between healthy human individuals. Study findings and constraints: Generation probabilities of non-shared clonotypes were lower (relative to those shared by all four donors). Shared across four donors were around 4.7% of the naive CD4 clonotypes.

CD45RO negativity and positive selection for CCR7 defined naive CD8 cells, a population that excluded terminally differentiated effector memory CD45RA+ cells. On this clone: Its cognate antigen is unknown. The same CDR3 is also encoded by other DNA sequences in this sample.

Genomic DNA from each subset was divided evenly over several immunoSEQ plates. Profiling relied on immunoSEQ multiplex PCR, and the TCRdb table lists in-frame clones only, not all of them. Of about 2.1 million clones in the sample, 90% to 95% are singletons; the top ten hold around 1.7%. Source material: naive CD8+ T cells from PBMCs. The receptor's source is a man aged 18 to 29 in good health. Some clones in this sample may be carry-over from other donors' samples.

The CDR3 DNA reads as TGTGCCAGCAGCGTAGCTGGGACTAGCGGCGAGCAGTACTTC. It codes for CASSVAGTSGEQYF. V and J are TRBV9 and TRBJ2-7, with TRBD2 matching 11 bases. Germline V gene data show CDR1 as SGDLS and CDR2 as YYNGEE. The CDR3 is 14 amino acids. Trimming took 0 bases from V and 6 from J; bases not matched to a gene: 2.